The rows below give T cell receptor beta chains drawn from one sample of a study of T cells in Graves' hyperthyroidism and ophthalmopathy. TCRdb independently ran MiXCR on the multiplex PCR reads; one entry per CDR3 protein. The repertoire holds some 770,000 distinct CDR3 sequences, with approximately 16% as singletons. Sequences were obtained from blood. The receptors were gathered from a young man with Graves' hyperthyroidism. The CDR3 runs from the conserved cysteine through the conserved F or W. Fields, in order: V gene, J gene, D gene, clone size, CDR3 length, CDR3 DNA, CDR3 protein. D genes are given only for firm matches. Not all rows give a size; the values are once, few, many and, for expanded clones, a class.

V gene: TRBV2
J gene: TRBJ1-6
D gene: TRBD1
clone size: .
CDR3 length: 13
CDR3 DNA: TGTGCCAGTCGACCCGGGACAGGGTCACCCCTCCACTTT
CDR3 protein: CASRPGTGSPLHF

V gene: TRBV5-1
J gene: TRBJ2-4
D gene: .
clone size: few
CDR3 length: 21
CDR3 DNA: TGCGCCAGCAGCTTTGGCCTGGGGGGGACAGAAAGAGAGATGGCCAAAAACATTCAGTACTTC
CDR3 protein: CASSFGLGGTEREMAKNIQYF

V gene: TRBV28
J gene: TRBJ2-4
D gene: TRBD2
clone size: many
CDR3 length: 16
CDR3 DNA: TGTGCCAGCAGTTCACTAGCTAGCGGGAGAATAAACATTCAGTACTTC
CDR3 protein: CASSSLASGRINIQYF

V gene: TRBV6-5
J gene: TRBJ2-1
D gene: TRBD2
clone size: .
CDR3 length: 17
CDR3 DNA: TGTGCCAGCAGTTACTCGAAAGGGCTAGCGGGGGCGGATGAGCAGTTCTTC
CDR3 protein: CASSYSKGLAGADEQFF

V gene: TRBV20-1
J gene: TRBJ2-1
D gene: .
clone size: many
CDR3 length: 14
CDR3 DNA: TGCAGTGCTAGATACCCCGGGCGGGCGGATGAGCAGTTCTTC
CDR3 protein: CSARYPGRADEQFF

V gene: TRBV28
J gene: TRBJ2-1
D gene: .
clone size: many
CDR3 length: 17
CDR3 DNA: TGTGCCAGCAGTCTCGCCTGGGGGTTCGCGTCTATCAATGAGCAGTTCTTC
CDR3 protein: CASSLAWGFASINEQFF

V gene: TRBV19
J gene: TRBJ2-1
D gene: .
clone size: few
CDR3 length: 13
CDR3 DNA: TGTGCCAGTAGAAGGATCCCGAGCGATGAGCAGTTCTTC
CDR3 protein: CASRRIPSDEQFF

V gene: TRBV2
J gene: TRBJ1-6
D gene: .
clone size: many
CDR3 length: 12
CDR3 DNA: TGTGCCAGCTTCGCAGGGAATTCACCCCTCCACTTT
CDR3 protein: CASFAGNSPLHF

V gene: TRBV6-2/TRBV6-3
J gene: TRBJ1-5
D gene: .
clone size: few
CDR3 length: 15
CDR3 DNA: TGTGCCAGCAGTTGGGTCGGAGGTGGCAATCAGCCCCAGCATTTT
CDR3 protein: CASSWVGGGNQPQHF

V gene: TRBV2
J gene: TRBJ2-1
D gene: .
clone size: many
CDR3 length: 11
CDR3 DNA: TGTGCCAGCAAGCGGTTGAATGAGCAGTTCTTC
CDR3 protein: CASKRLNEQFF

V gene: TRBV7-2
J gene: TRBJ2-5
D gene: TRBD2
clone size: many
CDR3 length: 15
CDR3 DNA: TGTGCCAGCAAATGGGTGAGCGGGGCCCCGGAGACCCAGTACTTC
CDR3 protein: CASKWVSGAPETQYF

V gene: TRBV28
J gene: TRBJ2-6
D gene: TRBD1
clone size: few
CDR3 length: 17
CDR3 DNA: TGTGCCAGCAAATACAGGGGGCCGAACTCTGGGGCCAACGTCCTGACTTTC
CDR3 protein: CASKYRGPNSGANVLTF

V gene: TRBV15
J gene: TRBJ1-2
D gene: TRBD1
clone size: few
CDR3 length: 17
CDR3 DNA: TGTGCCACCACCCATAGGGCGGACAGGGGGCGTAACTATGGCTACACCTTC
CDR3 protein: CATTHRADRGRNYGYTF

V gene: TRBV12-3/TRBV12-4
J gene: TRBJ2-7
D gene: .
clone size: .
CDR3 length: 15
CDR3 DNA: TGTGCCAGCAGTTTATTTTCGGGGACTCCCTACGAGCAGTACTTC
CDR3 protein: CASSLFSGTPYEQYF

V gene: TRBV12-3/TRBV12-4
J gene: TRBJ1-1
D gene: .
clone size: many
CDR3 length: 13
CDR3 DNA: TGTGCCAGCAGTTTATTTGTGAACACTGAAGCTTTCTTT
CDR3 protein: CASSLFVNTEAFF

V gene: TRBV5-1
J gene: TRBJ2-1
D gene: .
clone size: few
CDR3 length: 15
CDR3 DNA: TGCGCCACCACGACAGACCCAAGCTCCTACAATGAGCAGTTCTTC
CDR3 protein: CATTTDPSSYNEQFF

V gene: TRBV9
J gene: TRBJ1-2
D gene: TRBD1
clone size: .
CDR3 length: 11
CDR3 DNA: TGTGCCAGCGGACAGGAATATGGCTACACCTTC
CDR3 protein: CASGQEYGYTF

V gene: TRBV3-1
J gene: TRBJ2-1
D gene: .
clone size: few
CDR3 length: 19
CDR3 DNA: TGTGCCAGCAGCCAAGATCGGAAACTACATCCTCTCCTGTACAATGAGCAGTTCTTC
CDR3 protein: CASSQDRKLHPLLYNEQFF

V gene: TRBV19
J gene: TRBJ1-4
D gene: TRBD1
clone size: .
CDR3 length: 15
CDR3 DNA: TGTGCCAGTAGTATAAGGGGGCGAAGGGATGAAAAACTGTTTTTT
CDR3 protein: CASSIRGRRDEKLFF

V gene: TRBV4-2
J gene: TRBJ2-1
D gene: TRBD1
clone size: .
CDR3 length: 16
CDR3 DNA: TGTGCCAGCAGCCACCGCCAGGGGGCGGGCTACAATGAGCAGTTCTTC
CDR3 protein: CASSHRQGAGYNEQFF

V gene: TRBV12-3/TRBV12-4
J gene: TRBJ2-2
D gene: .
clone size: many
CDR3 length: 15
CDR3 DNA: TGTGCCAGCAGTTTAGGGGGACTCGGCACCGGGGAGCTGTTTTTT
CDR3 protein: CASSLGGLGTGELFF

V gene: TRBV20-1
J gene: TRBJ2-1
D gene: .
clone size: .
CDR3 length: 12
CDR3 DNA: TGCAGTGCTAGTGGTGAATACAATGAGCAGTTCTTC
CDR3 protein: CSASGEYNEQFF

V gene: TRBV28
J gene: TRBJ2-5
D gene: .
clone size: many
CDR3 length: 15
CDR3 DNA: TGTGCCAGCAGTCCCCGAAGTCCCCCCCAAGAGACCCAGTACTTC
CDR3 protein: CASSPRSPPQETQYF

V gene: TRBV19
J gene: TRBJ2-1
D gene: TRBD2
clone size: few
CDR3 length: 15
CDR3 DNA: TGTGCCAGTACCGACGGGGGGGCCGGCTTCGATGAGCAGTTCTTC
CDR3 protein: CASTDGGAGFDEQFF

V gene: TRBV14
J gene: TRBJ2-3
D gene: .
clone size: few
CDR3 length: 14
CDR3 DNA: TGTGCCAGCAGCCACTGGACTGATTCAGATACGCAGTATTTT
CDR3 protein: CASSHWTDSDTQYF

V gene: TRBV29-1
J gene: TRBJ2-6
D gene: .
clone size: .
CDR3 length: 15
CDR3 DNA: TGCAGCGTTGAGGTGGTGGGGGTCGGGGCCAACGTCCTGACTTTC
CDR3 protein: CSVEVVGVGANVLTF

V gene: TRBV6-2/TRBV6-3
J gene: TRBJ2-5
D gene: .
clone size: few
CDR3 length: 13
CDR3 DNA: TGTGCCAGCAGTTCGAAACTAGGAGAGACCCAGTACTTC
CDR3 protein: CASSSKLGETQYF

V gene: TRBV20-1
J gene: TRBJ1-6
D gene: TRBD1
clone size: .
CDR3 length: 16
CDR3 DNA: TGCAGTGCTAGACCCTTAGGAGGGGGCGTAGGTTCACCCCTCCACTTT
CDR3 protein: CSARPLGGGVGSPLHF

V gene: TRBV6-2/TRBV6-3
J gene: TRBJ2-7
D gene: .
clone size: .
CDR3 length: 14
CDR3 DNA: TGTGCCACCCTGAAAATGGCCGGCCCCTACGAGCAGTACTTC
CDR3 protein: CATLKMAGPYEQYF

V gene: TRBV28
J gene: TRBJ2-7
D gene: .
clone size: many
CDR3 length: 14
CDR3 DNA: TGTGCCAGCAGTCCCGCGCGGACGAACTACGAGCAGTACTTC
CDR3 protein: CASSPARTNYEQYF

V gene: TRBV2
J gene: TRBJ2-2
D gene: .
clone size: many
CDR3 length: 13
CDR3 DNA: TGTGCCAGCAGTGGGGCGAGGGACGGGGAGCTGTTTTTT
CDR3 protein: CASSGARDGELFF

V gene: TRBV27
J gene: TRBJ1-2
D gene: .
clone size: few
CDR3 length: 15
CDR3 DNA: TGTGCCAGCAGTTTTGGGGACGGCAGGATCTATGGCTACACCTTC
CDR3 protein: CASSFGDGRIYGYTF

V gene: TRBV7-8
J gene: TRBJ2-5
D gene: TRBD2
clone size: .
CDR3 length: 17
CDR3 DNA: TGTGCCAGCTCCAGGCTAGCGGACCTCCCCACGGCGGAGACCCAGTACTTC
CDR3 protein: CASSRLADLPTAETQYF

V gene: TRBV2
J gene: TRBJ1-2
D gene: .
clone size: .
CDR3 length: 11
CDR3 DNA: TGTGCCAGCAGGGCTGACTATGGCTACACCTTC
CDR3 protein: CASRADYGYTF

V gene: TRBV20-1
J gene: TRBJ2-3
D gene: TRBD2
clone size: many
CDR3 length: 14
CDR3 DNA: TGCAGTGCCGGAGGGACTACCCCGGGGGATACGCAGTATTTT
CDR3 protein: CSAGGTTPGDTQYF

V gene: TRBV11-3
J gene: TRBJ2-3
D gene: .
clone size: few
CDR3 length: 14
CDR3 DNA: TGTGCCAGCAGCTTAGTATCCCTAGTGGATACGCAGTATTTT
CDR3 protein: CASSLVSLVDTQYF

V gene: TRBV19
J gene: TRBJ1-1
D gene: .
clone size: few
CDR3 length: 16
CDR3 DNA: TGTGCCAGTAGTATAGGAGGTTACCGAATGAACACTGAAGCTTTCTTT
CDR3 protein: CASSIGGYRMNTEAFF

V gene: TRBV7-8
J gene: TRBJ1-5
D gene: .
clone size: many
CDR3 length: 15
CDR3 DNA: TGTGCCAGCAGCCAAACTGCTTCGAGCAATCAGCCCCAGCATTTT
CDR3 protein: CASSQTASSNQPQHF

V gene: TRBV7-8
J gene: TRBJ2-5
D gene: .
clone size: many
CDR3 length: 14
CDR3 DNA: TGTGCCAGCAGCTTGAGGGCCCTGGGAGAGACCCAGTACTTC
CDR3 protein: CASSLRALGETQYF

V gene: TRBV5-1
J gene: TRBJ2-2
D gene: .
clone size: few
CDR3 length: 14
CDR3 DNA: TGCGCCAGCAGCTTGGAGCCACTCACCGGGGAGCTGTTTTTT
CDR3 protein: CASSLEPLTGELFF

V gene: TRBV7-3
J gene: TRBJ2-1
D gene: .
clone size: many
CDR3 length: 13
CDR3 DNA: TGTGCCAGCAGCACTTACAGGTTGGATGAGCAGTTCTTC
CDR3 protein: CASSTYRLDEQFF

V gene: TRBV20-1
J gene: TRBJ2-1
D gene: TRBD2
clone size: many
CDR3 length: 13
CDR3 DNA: TGCAGTGCTAGACGACTAGCGGGAGATGAGCAGTTCTTC
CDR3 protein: CSARRLAGDEQFF

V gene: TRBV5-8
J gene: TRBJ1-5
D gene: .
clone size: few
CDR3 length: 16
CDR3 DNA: TGTGCCAGCAGCGTCAGATGGACAGAGTTTAATCAGCCCCAGCATTTT
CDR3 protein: CASSVRWTEFNQPQHF

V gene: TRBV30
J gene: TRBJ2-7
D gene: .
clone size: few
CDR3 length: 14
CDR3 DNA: TGTGCCTGGAGTTGGGGGAGAGGGTCCTACGAGCAGTACTTC
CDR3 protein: CAWSWGRGSYEQYF

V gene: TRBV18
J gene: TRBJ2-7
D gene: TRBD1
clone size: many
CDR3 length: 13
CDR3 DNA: TGTGCCAGCTCACCCAGGGACAGGGACGAGCAGTACTTC
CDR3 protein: CASSPRDRDEQYF

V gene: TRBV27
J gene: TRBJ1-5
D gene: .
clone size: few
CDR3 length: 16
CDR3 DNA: TGTGCCAGCAGTTTATCCACAGTCCCGGTGGGTCAGCCCCAGCATTTT
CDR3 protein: CASSLSTVPVGQPQHF

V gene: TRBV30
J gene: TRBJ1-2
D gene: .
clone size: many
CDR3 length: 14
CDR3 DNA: TGTGCCTGGAGTGTAGGGACTGGGACCTATGGCTACACCTTC
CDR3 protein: CAWSVGTGTYGYTF

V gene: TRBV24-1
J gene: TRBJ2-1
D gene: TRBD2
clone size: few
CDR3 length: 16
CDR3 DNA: TGTGCCACCAGTGACCCTACTAGCGGGGGATACAATGAGCAGTTCTTC
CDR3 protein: CATSDPTSGGYNEQFF

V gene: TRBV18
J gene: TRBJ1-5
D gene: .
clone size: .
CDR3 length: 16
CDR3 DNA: TGTGCCAGCTCACCCCGGGGGGGGGCTGGCAATCAGCCCCAGCATTTT
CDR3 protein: CASSPRGGAGNQPQHF

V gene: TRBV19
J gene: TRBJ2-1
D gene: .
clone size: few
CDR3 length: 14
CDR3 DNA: TGTGCCAGTAGTATACCAGGGATAGGCGATGAGCAGTTCTTC
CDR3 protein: CASSIPGIGDEQFF

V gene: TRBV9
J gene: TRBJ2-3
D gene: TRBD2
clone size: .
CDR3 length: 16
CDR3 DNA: TGTGCCAGCAGCGTAGGAGGTAGCGGGTACACAGATACGCAGTATTTT
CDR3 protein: CASSVGGSGYTDTQYF